This is a list of T cell receptor beta chains from one sample in a study of OX40 agonist ivuxolimab in advanced cancers. TCRdb keeps only in-frame clones here, not all; method: immunoSEQ multiplex PCR. The sample carries fewer than 45,000 clones, around 88% recorded once. The sample was CD4+ or CD8+ T cells sorted from blood, taken in a trial of the OX40 agonist ivuxolimab. The receptor set was obtained from an adult with an advanced solid tumor such as melanoma, head and neck, liver or kidney cancer. The CDR3 runs from the conserved cysteine through the conserved F or W. D genes are given only for firm matches. Clone size, where shown, is once, few, many, or a class for clones that have expanded.

J: TRBJ2-1; D: TRBD2; V: TRBV9; size: -; DNA: TGTGCCAGCAGCGTACAGTGGGGGGGTCCCAATGAGCAGTTCTTC; CDR3: CASSVQWGGPNEQFF
J: TRBJ1-1; D: TRBD1; V: TRBV7-9; size: -; DNA: TGTGCCAGCAGCCCACGGACAGGGGGGGGCACTGAAGCTTTCTTT; CDR3: CASSPRTGGGTEAFF
J: TRBJ2-5; D: -; V: TRBV2; size: -; DNA: TGTGCCAGCAGTGCTGAGGGGGGCGAGGAGACCCAGTACTTC; CDR3: CASSAEGGEETQYF
J: TRBJ1-2; D: -; V: TRBV27; size: once; DNA: TGTGCCAGCAGGACGGATTCTAACTATGGCTACACCTTC; CDR3: CASRTDSNYGYTF
J: TRBJ2-7; D: -; V: TRBV5-8; size: few; DNA: TGTGCCAGCAGCTTGGCCGCGGGGGCCGCCTACGAGCAGTACTTC; CDR3: CASSLAAGAAYEQYF
J: TRBJ1-5; D: -; V: TRBV6-1; size: -; DNA: TGTGCCAGCAGTACAGAGGGTCAGCCCCAGCATTTT; CDR3: CASSTEGQPQHF
J: TRBJ1-1; D: -; V: TRBV7-8; size: -; DNA: TGTGCCAGCAGCTTAGAGGGAGGAGGGTACACTGAAGCTTTCTTT; CDR3: CASSLEGGGYTEAFF
J: TRBJ1-2; D: -; V: TRBV5-6; size: -; DNA: TGTGCCAGCAGCTTCCTTAGGCTCTCTAACTATGGCTACACCTTC; CDR3: CASSFLRLSNYGYTF
J: TRBJ2-2; D: TRBD1; V: TRBV7-6; size: few; DNA: TGTGCCAGCAGCTTGGTGGGGACAGGGGACACCGGGGAGCTGTTTTTT; CDR3: CASSLVGTGDTGELFF
J: TRBJ2-1; D: -; V: TRBV5-1; size: -; DNA: TGCGCCAGCAGCCCGAGTCGGGGTGAGCAGTTCTTC; CDR3: CASSPSRGEQFF
J: TRBJ2-3; D: -; V: TRBV23-1; size: -; DNA: TGCGCCAGCAGTCAGGGTGCAGATACGCAGTATTTT; CDR3: CASSQGADTQYF
J: TRBJ1-5; D: -; V: TRBV15; size: -; DNA: TGTGCCACTGACCCCGGGTCACGTCAGCCCCAGCATTTT; CDR3: CATDPGSRQPQHF